The source of this TCR beta chain is a study of cytomegalovirus exposure and HLA in healthy donors. PCR employed 60 Vbeta and 13 Jbeta primers. The protocol was immunoSEQ multiplex PCR, while the TCRdb copy is restricted to in-frame clones and leaves out a portion. Among 200,000 to 250,000 clones listed, 75% to 90% were seen once. Per germline, CDR1 SGHRS and CDR2 YFSETQ. The CDR3 covers 14 residues. Deletions cut 0 bases from V and 6 bases from J, with 11 bases between. V is TRBV5-1 and J is TRBJ2-3, with D possibly TRBD2 on 6 matching bases. This TCR came from a woman aged 18-29 years in good health and CMV-seronegative. The sequencing input was PBMCs. CDR3 DNA: TGCGCCAGCAGCTTGGAGACTAGTACCGATACGCAGTATTTT. Its protein product is CASSLETSTDTQYF.